This T cell receptor beta chain appears in the sequencing data of a study of blood T cells in healthy people across ages. A second PCR, run for roughly 7 to 11 cycles, used a sample-barcoded 5' primer plus a J-beta primer mix. Via MiXCR, TCRdb re-called the 5' RACE reads, giving one row per CDR3 protein. Of almost 800,000 distinct CDR3 sequences in the sample, roughly 64% are singletons; the top ten hold about 20%. Germline-derived CDR1 and CDR2 are SGHAT and FQNNGV. Trimming pared 7 bases from V and 0 bases from J, leaving 9 bases between. The CDR3 consists of 14 residues. The origin of this receptor is a man between 25 and 39 years old in good health. V and J are TRBV11-2 and TRBJ2-2; TRBD1 might be the D (5 bases). Material: blood. This CDR3 reads CASTDSANTGELFF. The CDR3 region has the DNA TGTGCCAGCACAGACAGCGCGAACACCGGGGAGCTGTTTTTT.